Listed below are T cell receptor beta chains from one sample, sequenced in a study of cytomegalovirus exposure and HLA in healthy donors. Sequencing was performed with immunoSEQ multiplex PCR; in TCRdb, only in-frame clones are kept and a portion is missing. The profile shows about 130,000 clones, more than 75% of them singletons. The sample taken for sequencing was PBMCs. The source of these receptors is a woman aged 55-70 years in good health and CMV-seropositive. Each CDR3 is given with its conserved first and last residue. The D gene is left open where the match is weak. Rows give clone size only sometimes, using once, few, many, or a class for an expanded clone.

j_call clone_size v_call d_call cdr3_nt cdr3_aa
TRBJ1-1 - TRBV7-9 - TGTTCCAGCAGCCACCGCCAACAGATCTTGAACACTGAAGCTTTCTTT CSSSHRQQILNTEAFF
TRBJ1-6 - TRBV7-9 - TGTGCCAGCAGCTTAGCGCGGCATTATAATTCACCCCTCCACTTT CASSLARHYNSPLHF
TRBJ2-6 - TRBV30 - TGTGCCTGGAGTGCGGGCGGAACTGGGGCCAACGGCCTGACTTTC CAWSAGGTGANGLTF
TRBJ2-2 few TRBV6-5 TRBD1 TGCGCCAGCAGCCAAGGACAGGGGGCCGGGGAGCTGTTTTTT CASSQGQGAGELFF
TRBJ2-7 - TRBV30 TRBD2 TGTGCCTGGAGTGGACTAGCGGGAGGCCCCCAAGGGGTATACGAGCAGTACTTC CAWSGLAGGPQGVYEQYF
TRBJ1-3 - TRBV2 - TGTGCCAGCAGTGTGGCGGAGGTGACCTCTGGAAACACCATATATTTT CASSVAEVTSGNTIYF
TRBJ1-5 - TRBV27 - TGTGCCAGCAGTTGGACAGTTAGCAATCAGCCCCAGCATTTT CASSWTVSNQPQHF
TRBJ1-1 once TRBV6-1 - TGTGCCAGCAGTGTTGGCCTCCTACGCGGGAACACTGAAGCTTTCTTT CASSVGLLRGNTEAFF
TRBJ1-1 - TRBV5-4 - TGTGCCAGCAGCTTAGGGGAGAACACTGAAGCTTTCTTT CASSLGENTEAFF
TRBJ1-1 - TRBV5-1 TRBD1 TGCGCCAGCAGCCCAACCGGGACAGGGCTTAACACTGAAGCTTTCTTT CASSPTGTGLNTEAFF
TRBJ2-3 - TRBV29-1 TRBD1 TGCAGCGTGCCCAGGACAGGGGGGTACACAGATACGCAGTATTTT CSVPRTGGYTDTQYF
TRBJ2-2 - TRBV7-3 - TGTGCCAGCAGCTTAAAGGCGCCCGCCCGTTGGTATGAGGGTATGATCACCGGGGAGCTGTTTTTT CASSLKAPARWYEGMITGELFF
TRBJ2-3 - TRBV30 - TGTGCCTGGAGTTCGGGGATTAGCACAGATACGCAGTATTTT CAWSSGISTDTQYF
TRBJ1-2 - TRBV19 TRBD1 TGTGCCAGTAGTATGGGTTCCGGGACAGGATTTTTCGGGGACTATGGCTACACCTTC CASSMGSGTGFFGDYGYTF
TRBJ1-2 - TRBV6-5 - TGTGCCAGCAGTTTCGCAGGATATGGCTACACCTTC CASSFAGYGYTF
TRBJ2-7 - TRBV5-6 TRBD1 TGTGCCAGCAGCTTAGGACAGGACGAGCAGTACTTC CASSLGQDEQYF
TRBJ2-5 once TRBV7-9 TRBD1 TGTGCCAGCAGGGACGGGACAGGGGGGAAAGAGACCCAGTACTTC CASRDGTGGKETQYF
TRBJ2-1 - TRBV5-1 TRBD2 TGCGCCAGCAGCCACCCAAGCGGGGGCGAGCAGTTCTTC CASSHPSGGEQFF
TRBJ2-3 - TRBV7-2 - TGTGCCAGCAGCTTTCAGGGGTCGAATACGCAGTATTTT CASSFQGSNTQYF
TRBJ1-2 - TRBV2 TRBD1 TGTGCCAGCAGTGGAGGCTCGGGACAGGGAATTCCCTATGGTGGCTACACCTTC CASSGGSGQGIPYGGYTF
TRBJ2-1 once TRBV18 TRBD1 TGTGCCAGCTCGGAACAGGGGGGTGCAGGGAATGAGCAGTTCTTC CASSEQGGAGNEQFF
TRBJ2-7 - TRBV30 TRBD1 TGTGCCTGGAACAACGAGAGGACAGGGAGCTCCTACGAGCAGTACTTC CAWNNERTGSSYEQYF
TRBJ1-1 - TRBV19 TRBD1 TGTGCCAGTCGAAACAGGGGGGTAGCTTTCTTT CASRNRGVAFF
TRBJ1-4 - TRBV18 TRBD1 TGTGCCAGCTCGTCTCAGGGGACAGGCAACGAAAAACTGTTTTTT CASSSQGTGNEKLFF
TRBJ1-4 - TRBV6-5 TRBD1 TGTGCCAGCTCTAGACAGGGCCTCTTTAATGAAAAACTGTTTTTT CASSRQGLFNEKLFF
TRBJ2-1 - TRBV19 TRBD1 TGTGCCAGTAGGGGACAGGGTCCCTACAATGAGCAGTTCTTC CASRGQGPYNEQFF
TRBJ2-7 - TRBV11-1 - TGTGCCAGCAGCACACCGGGTCCACGCGGCGAGCAGTACTTC CASSTPGPRGEQYF
TRBJ1-4 - TRBV14 - TGTGCCAGCAGCCAAGTTTATGGACAGGAAAAACTGTTTTTT CASSQVYGQEKLFF
TRBJ1-4 - TRBV9 - TGTGCCAGCAGCGCCGGGTGGGTTTTAACTAATGAAAAACTGTTTTTT CASSAGWVLTNEKLFF
TRBJ1-2 once TRBV5-8 - TGTGCCAGCAGCTTGGGGATAAGGGGGAGCTATGGCTACACCTTC CASSLGIRGSYGYTF
TRBJ1-1 few TRBV19 TRBD1 TGTGCCAGTAGTATTCGGACAGGGCTGGGGACTGAAGCTTTCTTT CASSIRTGLGTEAFF
TRBJ2-7 once TRBV9 TRBD2 TGTGCCAGCAGCGTATTGGGGGGGTCCTACGAGCAGTACTTC CASSVLGGSYEQYF
TRBJ1-5 - TRBV19 TRBD1 TGTGCCAGTAGACGGGACAGGGAGGGCCAGCCCCAGCATTTT CASRRDREGQPQHF
TRBJ2-7 once TRBV13 TRBD1 TGTGCCAGCAGCGAGACAGGGCTCGTCCACGAGCAGTACTTC CASSETGLVHEQYF
TRBJ2-5 - TRBV10-3 TRBD1 TGTGCCGTACTTACAGGGGCGGGGACCCAGTACTTC CAVLTGAGTQYF
TRBJ2-7 - TRBV18 TRBD1 TGTGCCAGCTCCCCCGGGGACAGGGGATACGAGCAGTACTTC CASSPGDRGYEQYF
TRBJ2-2 few TRBV6-4 TRBD2 TGTGCCAGCAGTGACTCTAGCGGGGGGGCCACCGGGGAGCTGTTTTTT CASSDSSGGATGELFF
TRBJ1-1 - TRBV18 - TGTGCCAGCTCAGGCTCCGGGGGTGGTGAAGCTTTCTTT CASSGSGGGEAFF
TRBJ1-6 - TRBV4-1 - TGCGCCAGCAGCCAAGACCGACGGACAGAGTATAATTCACCCCTCCACTTT CASSQDRRTEYNSPLHF
TRBJ2-7 - TRBV7-2 - TGTGCCAGCAGCCTCCGGACAGATGTCTACGAGCAGTACTTC CASSLRTDVYEQYF
TRBJ2-7 - TRBV30 TRBD2 TGTGCCTGGAGTGTAGGGGGACTAGCGTCCTACGAGCAGTACTTC CAWSVGGLASYEQYF
TRBJ2-1 once TRBV7-7 TRBD2 TGTGCCAGCAGCTTAGGACTAGCGGGAGGATGGGATGAGCAGTTCTTC CASSLGLAGGWDEQFF
TRBJ2-2 - TRBV7-9 - TGTGCCAGCATTCCAGGGGCAGGGAACACCGGGGAGCTGTTTTTT CASIPGAGNTGELFF